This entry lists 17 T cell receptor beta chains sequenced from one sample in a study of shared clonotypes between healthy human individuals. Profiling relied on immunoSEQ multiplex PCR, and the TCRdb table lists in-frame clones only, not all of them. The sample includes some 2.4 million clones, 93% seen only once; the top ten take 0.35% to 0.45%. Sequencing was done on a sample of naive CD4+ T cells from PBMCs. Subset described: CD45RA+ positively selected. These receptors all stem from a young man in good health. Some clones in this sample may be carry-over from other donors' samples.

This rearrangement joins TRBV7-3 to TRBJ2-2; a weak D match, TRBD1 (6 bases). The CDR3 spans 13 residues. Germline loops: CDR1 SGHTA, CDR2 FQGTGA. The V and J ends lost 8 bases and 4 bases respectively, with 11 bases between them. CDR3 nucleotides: TGTGCCAGCCGGGACAAGCTCACCGGGGAGCTGTTTTTT. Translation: CASRDKLTGELFF.

The CDR3 DNA reads TGTGCCAGCAGTCCTCGTGGGGCGGGAGGGGTCACCGGGGAGCTGTTTTTT. This encodes CASSPRGAGGVTGELFF. V gene TRBV28 combines with J gene TRBJ2-2; TRBD2 aligns across 9 bases. CDR1 and CDR2 (germline): MDHEN, SYDVKM. Trimming at V came to 5 bases and at J to 4 bases, leaving 11 bases not matched to a gene. The CDR3 contains 17 residues. Full variable domain (remainder filled in from reference TRBV28 and TRBJ2-2): DVKVTQSSRYLVKRTGEKVFLECVQDMDHENMFWYRQDPGLGLRLIYFSYDVKMKEKGDIPEGYSVSREKKERFSLILESASTNQTSMYLCASSPRGAGGVTGELFFGEGSRLTVL.

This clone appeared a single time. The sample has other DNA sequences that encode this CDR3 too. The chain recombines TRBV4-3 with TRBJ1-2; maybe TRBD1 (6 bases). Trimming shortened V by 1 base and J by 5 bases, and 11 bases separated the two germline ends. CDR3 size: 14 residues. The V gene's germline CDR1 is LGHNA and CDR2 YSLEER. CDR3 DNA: TGCGCCAGCAGCCAAGGACAGGACCTTTATGGCTACACCTTC. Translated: CASSQGQDLYGYTF.

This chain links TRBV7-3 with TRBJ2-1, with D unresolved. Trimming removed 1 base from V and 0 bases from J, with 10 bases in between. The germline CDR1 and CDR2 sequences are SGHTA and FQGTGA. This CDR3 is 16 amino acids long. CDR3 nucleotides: TGTGCCAGCAGCTTAAGCGGCGCAAACTCCTACAATGAGCAGTTCTTC. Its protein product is CASSLSGANSYNEQFF.

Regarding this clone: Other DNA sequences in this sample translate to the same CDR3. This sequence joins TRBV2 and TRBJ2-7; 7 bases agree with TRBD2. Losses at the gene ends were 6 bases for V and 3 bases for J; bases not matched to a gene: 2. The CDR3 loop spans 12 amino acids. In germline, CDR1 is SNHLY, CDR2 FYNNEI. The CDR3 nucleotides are TGTGCCAGCAGCGCTAGCGGCTACGAGCAGTACTTC. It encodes CASSASGYEQYF.

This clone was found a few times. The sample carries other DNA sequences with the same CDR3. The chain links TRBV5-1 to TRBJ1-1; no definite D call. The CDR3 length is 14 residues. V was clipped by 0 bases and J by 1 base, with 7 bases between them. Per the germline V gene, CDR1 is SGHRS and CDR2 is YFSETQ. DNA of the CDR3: TGCGCCAGCAGCTTGGCCAGCGCGAACACTGAAGCTTTCTTT. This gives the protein CASSLASANTEAFF.

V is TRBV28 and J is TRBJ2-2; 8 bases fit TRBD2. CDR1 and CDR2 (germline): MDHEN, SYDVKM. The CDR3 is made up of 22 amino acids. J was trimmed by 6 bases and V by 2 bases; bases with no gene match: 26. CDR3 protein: CASSLTLIPQREWYIWSGELFF. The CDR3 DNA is TGTGCCAGCAGTTTAACCCTAATTCCTCAGCGGGAGTGGTATATTTGGTCCGGGGAGCTGTTTTTT. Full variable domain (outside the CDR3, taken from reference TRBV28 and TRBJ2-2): DVKVTQSSRYLVKRTGEKVFLECVQDMDHENMFWYRQDPGLGLRLIYFSYDVKMKEKGDIPEGYSVSREKKERFSLILESASTNQTSMYLCASSLTLIPQREWYIWSGELFFGEGSRLTVL.

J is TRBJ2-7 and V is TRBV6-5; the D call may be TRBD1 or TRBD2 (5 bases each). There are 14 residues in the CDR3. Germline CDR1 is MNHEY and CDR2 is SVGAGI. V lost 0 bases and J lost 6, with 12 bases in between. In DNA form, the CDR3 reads TGTGCCAGCAGTTACTCGAGGGCAGGGCCCGAGCAGTACTTC. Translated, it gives CASSYSRAGPEQYF.

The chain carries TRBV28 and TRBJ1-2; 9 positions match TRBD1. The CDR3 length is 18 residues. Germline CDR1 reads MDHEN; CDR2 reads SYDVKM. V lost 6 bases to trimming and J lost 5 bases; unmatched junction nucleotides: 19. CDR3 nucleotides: TGTGCCAGCAGCCCCATGATCGGAAAAGGGGGGACAGGGTATGGCTACACCTTC. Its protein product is CASSPMIGKGGTGYGYTF.

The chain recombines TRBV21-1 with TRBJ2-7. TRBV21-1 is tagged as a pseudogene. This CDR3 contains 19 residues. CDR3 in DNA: TGTGCCAGCAGCAAAACCTACCTTACCGGACCCCCGCACCTCTACGAGCAGTACTTC. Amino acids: CASSKTYLTGPPHLYEQYF.

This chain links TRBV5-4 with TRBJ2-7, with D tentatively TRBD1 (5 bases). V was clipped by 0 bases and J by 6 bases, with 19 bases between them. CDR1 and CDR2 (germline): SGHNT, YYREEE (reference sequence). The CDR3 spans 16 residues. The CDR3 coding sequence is TGTGCCAGCAGCTTGGGAGGACCAGGGTCGGTCCGCGAGCAGTACTTC. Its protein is CASSLGGPGSVREQYF.

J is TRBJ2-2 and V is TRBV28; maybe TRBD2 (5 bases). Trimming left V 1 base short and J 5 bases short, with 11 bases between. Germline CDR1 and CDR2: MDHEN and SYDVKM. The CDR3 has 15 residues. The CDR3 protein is CASSLYGILTGELFF. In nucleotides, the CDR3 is TGTGCCAGCAGTTTATACGGGATTTTAACCGGGGAGCTGTTTTTT.

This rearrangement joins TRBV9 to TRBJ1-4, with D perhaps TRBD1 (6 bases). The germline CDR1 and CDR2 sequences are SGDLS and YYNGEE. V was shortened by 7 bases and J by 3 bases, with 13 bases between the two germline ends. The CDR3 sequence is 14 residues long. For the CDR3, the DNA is TGTGCCAGCGCAGGGGATGCTTCTAATGAAAAACTGTTTTTT. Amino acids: CASAGDASNEKLFF.

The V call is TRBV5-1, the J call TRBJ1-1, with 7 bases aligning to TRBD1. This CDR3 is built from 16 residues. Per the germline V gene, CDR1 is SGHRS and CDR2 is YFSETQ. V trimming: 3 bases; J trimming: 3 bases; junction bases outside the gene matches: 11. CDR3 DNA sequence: TGCGCCAGCAGCTCCAGAACCGGGACAGCCGACACTGAAGCTTTCTTT. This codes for CASSSRTGTADTEAFF.

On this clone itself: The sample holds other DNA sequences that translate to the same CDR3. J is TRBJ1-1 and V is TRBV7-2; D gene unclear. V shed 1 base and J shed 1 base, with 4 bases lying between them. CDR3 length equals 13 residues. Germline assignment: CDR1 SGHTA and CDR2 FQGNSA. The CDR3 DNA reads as TGTGCCAGCAGCTTAGTGCGGAACACTGAAGCTTTCTTT. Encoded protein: CASSLVRNTEAFF.

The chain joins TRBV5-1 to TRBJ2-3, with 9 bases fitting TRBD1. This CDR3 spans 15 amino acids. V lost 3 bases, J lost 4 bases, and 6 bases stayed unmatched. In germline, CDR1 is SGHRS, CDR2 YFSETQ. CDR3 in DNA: TGCGCCAGCAGCTCCCGGGGACAGGGCTCAGATACGCAGTATTTT. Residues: CASSSRGQGSDTQYF.

Here the CDR3 reads CSVRWTGREQFF. In DNA form, the CDR3 reads TGCAGCGTGCGCTGGACAGGGCGTGAGCAGTTCTTC. The chain combines TRBV29-1 with TRBJ2-1; the match to TRBD1 covers 8 bases. CDR1 and CDR2 from the germline V gene are SQVTM and ANQGSEA. After removal of 6 bases from V and 9 bases from J, the junction contained 7 bases not matched to a gene. The CDR3 loop spans 12 amino acids.